The subject of this entry is one T cell receptor (beta chain). The sample originates from a study of blood T cell repertoires in COVID-19. The wider study: Whether acute or convalescent, the COVID-19 samples came from the United States, Italy and Spain. Nucleic acid was either cDNA or gDNA, and it came from T cells, B-cell-depleted T cells, or PBMCs.

Generated by immunoSEQ multiplex PCR, the TCRdb table keeps only in-frame clones and is missing some. The sample lists 110,000 to 150,000 clones, roughly 85% occurring once. Germline V CDR1 and CDR2: SGHAT, FQNNGV. Trimming removed 8 bases from V and 1 base from J, with 20 bases in between. The CDR3 consists of 17 residues. The material sequenced was peripheral blood. This chain connects TRBV11-2 to TRBJ2-2; D might be TRBD2 (7 bases). This clonotype was obtained from a man aged 50-60 years with acute or convalescent COVID-19. The CDR3 region has the DNA TGTGCCAGCGAGACCCGGGGGGCTGAGTTGAACACCGGGGAGCTGTTTTTT. Translated, it gives CASETRGAELNTGELFF.